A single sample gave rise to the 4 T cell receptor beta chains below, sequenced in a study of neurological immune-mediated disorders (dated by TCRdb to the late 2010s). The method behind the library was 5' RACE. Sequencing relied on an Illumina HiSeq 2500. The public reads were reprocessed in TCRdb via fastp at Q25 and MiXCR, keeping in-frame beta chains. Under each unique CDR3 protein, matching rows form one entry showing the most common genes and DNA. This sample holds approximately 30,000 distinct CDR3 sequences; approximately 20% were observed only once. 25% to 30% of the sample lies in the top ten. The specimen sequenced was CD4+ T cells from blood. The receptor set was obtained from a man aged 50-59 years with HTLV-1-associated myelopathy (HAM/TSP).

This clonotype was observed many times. CDR3 protein: CASIGGSRGGYTF. The CDR3 DNA follows: TGTGCCAGCATAGGAGGATCAAGGGGTGGCTACACCTTC. This chain uses TRBV6-6 with TRBJ1-2, with a weak D call TRBD1 (5 bases). Between the trimmed V and J ends, which lost 7 bases and 7 bases, there was a span of 16 bases. This CDR3 has 13 amino acids. CDR1 MNHNY and CDR2 SVGAGI come from the germline V gene (reference sequence).

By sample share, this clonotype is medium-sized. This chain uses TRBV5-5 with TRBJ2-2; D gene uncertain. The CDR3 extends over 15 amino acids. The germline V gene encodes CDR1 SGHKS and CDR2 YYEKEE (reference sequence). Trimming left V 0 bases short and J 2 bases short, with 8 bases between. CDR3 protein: CASSLAGRNTGELFF. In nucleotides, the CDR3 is TGTGCCAGCAGCTTGGCGGGCCGAAACACCGGGGAGCTGTTTTTT.

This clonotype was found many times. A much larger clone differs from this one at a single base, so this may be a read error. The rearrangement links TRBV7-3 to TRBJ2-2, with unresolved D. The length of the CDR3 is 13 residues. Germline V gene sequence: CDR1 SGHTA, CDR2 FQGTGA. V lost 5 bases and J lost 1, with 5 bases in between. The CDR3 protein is CASSPVNTGELFF. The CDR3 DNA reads TGTGCCAGCAGCCCCGTGAACACCGGGGAGCTGTTTTTT.

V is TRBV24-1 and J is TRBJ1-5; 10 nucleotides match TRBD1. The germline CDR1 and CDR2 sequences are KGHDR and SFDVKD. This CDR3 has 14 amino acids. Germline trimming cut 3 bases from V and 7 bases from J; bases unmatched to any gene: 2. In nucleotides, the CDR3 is TGTGCCACCAGTGATCGGGACAGGGGACAGCCCCAGCATTTT. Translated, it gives CATSDRDRGQPQHF.